The entry that follows covers one TCR beta chain sequence. These data come from a study of shared clonotypes between healthy human individuals. The repertoire was sequenced with immunoSEQ multiplex PCR; TCRdb's copy has only in-frame clones and lacks some. The sample includes just over 2,000,000 clones, roughly 96% of them seen just once. The CDR3 is 14 amino acids. The V gene lost 0 bases and the J gene lost 6 bases, with 11 bases spanning the gap. Germline lookup yields CDR1 MNHEY and CDR2 SVGAGI. The rearrangement links TRBV6-5 to TRBJ1-1; the D is unclear. Sequencing was performed on naive CD4+ T cells sorted from blood. Specified subset: CD45RA+ positively selected. This clonotype was sampled from a man younger than 35 in good health. CDR3 nucleotides: TGTGCCAGCAGTTACTCGAGCAGAGCGGCTGAAGCTTTCTTT. It yields the protein CASSYSSRAAEAFF.